A selection of T cell receptor beta chains follows, all from one sample in a study of T-cell reconstitution after alpha-beta-depleted transplantation in children. Each CDR3 protein is one row after TCRdb ran MiXCR on the PCR reads. This table holds 670,000 or so distinct CDR3 sequences, around 14% found once. Sequencing used PBMCs, obtained before TCRalphabeta/CD19-depleted stem cell transplant. The receptors derive from a girl aged 2 to 10 with congenital amegakaryocytic thrombocytopenia, due to receive a stem cell transplant. The CDR3 runs from the conserved cysteine through the conserved F or W. Each record gives: J gene, V gene, D gene, clone size, CDR3 DNA, CDR3 protein. A D gene is named only where the DNA matches it firmly. Expanded clones are given a class, and other clones once, few, many or no size at all.

TRBJ2-7,TRBV15,NA,many,TGTGCCACCAGCAGAGAACGGACCTCCTACGAGCAGTACTTC,CATSRERTSYEQYF
TRBJ2-7,TRBV5-1,TRBD1,few,TGCGCCAGCGGACCGGGACAGGGTGTCCACGAGCAGTACTTC,CASGPGQGVHEQYF
TRBJ2-7,TRBV11-2,NA,many,TGTGCCAGCAGTTATACAGGGGAGGGGAGGGAGCAGTACTTC,CASSYTGEGREQYF
TRBJ2-1,TRBV20-1,TRBD2,many,TGCAGTGCCGCACTAGCGGGGAGCCGAAGCTCCTACAATGAGCAGTTCTTC,CSAALAGSRSSYNEQFF
TRBJ2-4,TRBV5-1,TRBD2,NA,TGCGCCAGCAGCTTGGATTCTAGCGGTCTGCTTAGCATTCAGTACTTC,CASSLDSSGLLSIQYF
TRBJ2-2,TRBV5-1,TRBD2,many,TGCGCCAGCAGCTTGCGACTAGCGGTATACACCGGGGAGCTGTTTTTT,CASSLRLAVYTGELFF
TRBJ2-3,TRBV12-3/TRBV12-4,TRBD2,NA,TGTGCCAGCAGTCTCCTCCGCGGGCTAGCGGGCACAGATACGCAGTATTTT,CASSLLRGLAGTDTQYF
TRBJ2-7,TRBV20-1,NA,many,TGCAGTGCTAACGGACAGCCTCGCTACGAGCAGTACTTC,CSANGQPRYEQYF
TRBJ2-7,TRBV7-9,NA,few,TGTGCCAGCAGCTTAGACGGCTCCCGGCACCCCTACGAGCAGTACTTC,CASSLDGSRHPYEQYF
TRBJ2-7,TRBV3-1,TRBD2,many,TGTGCCAGCACCCCAAGCGGGAGGAGTGAGCAGTACTTC,CASTPSGRSEQYF
TRBJ2-2,TRBV12-3/TRBV12-4,NA,NA,TGTGCCAGCCCCCCCGAGGGCTTAGAAGACACCGGGGAGCTGTTTTTT,CASPPEGLEDTGELFF
TRBJ2-1,TRBV7-2,TRBD2,many,TGTGCCAGCAGCGCGCGGGAGAACCTCTACAATGAGCAGTTCTTC,CASSARENLYNEQFF
TRBJ1-1,TRBV7-9,NA,NA,TGTGCCAGCAGCCATCCGGACACTGAAGCTTTCTTT,CASSHPDTEAFF
TRBJ1-2,TRBV5-1,TRBD1,many,TGCGCCAGCAGCTTGGGAGGGGACAGTATCTATGGCTACACCTTC,CASSLGGDSIYGYTF
TRBJ2-7,TRBV7-8,NA,few,TGTGCCAGCAGCTCCACCCTGAGCTACGAGCAGTACTTC,CASSSTLSYEQYF
TRBJ2-3,TRBV5-1,TRBD1,few,TGCGCCAGCAGCACACAACCCGGGACAGGGGGTACAGATACGCAGTATTTT,CASSTQPGTGGTDTQYF
TRBJ2-3,TRBV7-6,NA,many,TGTGCCAGCAGCTTCCTTGGGGAGGAAGGCACAGATACGCAGTATTTT,CASSFLGEEGTDTQYF
TRBJ2-5,TRBV3-1,NA,NA,TGTGCCAGCAGCCAGCACGGCGGGGTCCAAGAGACCCAGTACTTC,CASSQHGGVQETQYF
TRBJ2-3,TRBV5-1,NA,many,TGCGCCAGCAGCCCAGGACAGACCACAGATACGCAGTATTTT,CASSPGQTTDTQYF
TRBJ2-1,TRBV9,NA,many,TGTGCCAGCAGCGCCGGGGACGGGTCCTACAATGAGCAGTTCTTC,CASSAGDGSYNEQFF
TRBJ2-5,TRBV29-1,NA,few,TGCAGCGTGCCCCATCTCCGCAAAGAGACCCAGTACTTC,CSVPHLRKETQYF
TRBJ2-2,TRBV29-1,NA,NA,TGCAGCGTGGGGGACACATACACCGGGGAGCTGTTTTTT,CSVGDTYTGELFF
TRBJ2-7,TRBV4-1,NA,NA,TGCGCCAGCACGGCCTTCTACGAGCAGTACTTC,CASTAFYEQYF
TRBJ2-1,TRBV7-9,TRBD2,few,TGTGCCAGCAGCTCAACGCCGGGACTAGCGTGGCATGAGCAGTTCTTC,CASSSTPGLAWHEQFF
TRBJ2-3,TRBV10-3,NA,many,TGTGCCATCAGTGAGAGCACACCAGGGGGGATGGATACGCAGTATTTT,CAISESTPGGMDTQYF